The rows below give T cell receptor beta chains drawn from one sample of a study of spatial heterogeneity in lung cancer. TCRdb reprocessed the 5' RACE reads with MiXCR, giving one entry per CDR3 protein. The sample contains tens of thousands of distinct CDR3 sequences, 3.5% to 5.5% of which appear only once. Sequencing used PBMCs, obtained at surgery. The receptors originated from a male donor with early-stage non-small cell lung cancer. Both conserved end residues are part of each CDR3. D genes are given only for firm matches. Size tells how often a clone was seen (once, few, many) or the class of an expanded clone, and some rows leave it out.

size,V,J,D,DNA,CDR3
many,TRBV28,TRBJ2-7,TRBD2,TGTGCCAGCAGCACTAGCGTTTACGAGCAGTACTTC,CASSTSVYEQYF
many,TRBV7-2,TRBJ2-1,-,TGTGCCAGCAGCTTACAGGGTATGATCGATGAGCAGTTCTTC,CASSLQGMIDEQFF
many,TRBV28,TRBJ2-7,-,TGTGCCAGCAGGAGACAGGTCAACTCCTACGAGCAGTACTTC,CASRRQVNSYEQYF
few,TRBV9,TRBJ2-2,-,TGTGCCAGCAAGCTCGCCCCGGGGACCGGGGAGCTGTTTTTT,CASKLAPGTGELFF
-,TRBV18,TRBJ2-7,TRBD1,TGTGCCAGCTCGGAAATGACAGGGAGCAACTACGAGCAGTACTTC,CASSEMTGSNYEQYF
many,TRBV27,TRBJ1-6,-,TGTGCCAGCGCGCTCTGGAATAATTCACCCCTCCACTTT,CASALWNNSPLHF
-,TRBV29-1,TRBJ2-1,TRBD2,TGCAGCTCCTGGACTAGCGGGAGGGGCCCAAACAATGAGCAGTTCTTC,CSSWTSGRGPNNEQFF
many,TRBV28,TRBJ1-2,-,TGTGCCAGCATTGTGGCAGGCCGAACGTCGGAGGGCTACACCTTC,CASIVAGRTSEGYTF
many,TRBV7-8,TRBJ2-3,-,TGTGCCAGCAGCACTAGCAAGGGCGCAGATACGCAGTATTTT,CASSTSKGADTQYF
many,TRBV9,TRBJ2-5,-,TGTGCCAGCACCCCCGAGGGCCGTTTACAAGAGACCCAGTACTTC,CASTPEGRLQETQYF
many,TRBV9,TRBJ1-1,TRBD1,TGTGCCAGCAGCGTATCCGGGACAGGGGGCGGGGATGCTTTCTTT,CASSVSGTGGGDAFF
many,TRBV29-1,TRBJ2-3,-,TGCAGCGTTGCGGATCGCTACCTACATACGCAGTATTTT,CSVADRYLHTQYF
many,TRBV7-2,TRBJ1-2,-,TGTGCCAGCAGCCCATCGCCTTCTAACTATGGCTACACCTTC,CASSPSPSNYGYTF
many,TRBV7-9,TRBJ2-7,TRBD1,TGTGCCAGCAGCTTAGTTCTACAGGGGGCGAGAATCCGGTACGAGCAGTACTTC,CASSLVLQGARIRYEQYF
many,TRBV7-6,TRBJ2-3,TRBD2,TGTGCCAGCAGCTCAAGGCCTAGCGGGGGGGCCTCTAGCACAGATACGCAGTATTTT,CASSSRPSGGASSTDTQYF
many,TRBV5-4,TRBJ2-4,-,TGTGCCAGCAGCCAGGGACTGGTCCCGGGGAAAAACATTCAGTACTTC,CASSQGLVPGKNIQYF
many,TRBV6-6,TRBJ1-1,TRBD1,TGTGCCAGCAGCCCACAGGGGGCTGGAACTGAAGCTTTCTTT,CASSPQGAGTEAFF
many,TRBV3-1,TRBJ2-5,-,TGTGCCAGCAGCCAAGATTGGGGAATGAGGAGAGAGACCCAGTACTTC,CASSQDWGMRRETQYF
few,TRBV24-1,TRBJ1-2,TRBD1,TGTGCCACCAGTGTAGGGGGCTCTAACTATGGCTACACCTTC,CATSVGGSNYGYTF
-,TRBV3-1,TRBJ2-7,TRBD2,TGTGCCAGCAGCCAAGCAGCGGGGGCCCTAGGCTACGAGCAGTACTTC,CASSQAAGALGYEQYF
many,TRBV6-5,TRBJ2-7,-,TGTGCCAGCAGCCCACAGGGAGTCTACGAGCAGTACTTC,CASSPQGVYEQYF
many,TRBV12-5,TRBJ2-7,TRBD1,TGTGCTAGTGGTTCCGGGACAGGGCAGGGCGAGCAGTACTTC,CASGSGTGQGEQYF
-,TRBV20-1,TRBJ2-1,-,TGCAGTGCTAGAGATTTGGGGAATGAGCAGTTCTTC,CSARDLGNEQFF
many,TRBV6-5,TRBJ2-4,-,TGTGCCAGCAGGGGGATAGCCAAAAACATTCAGTACTTC,CASRGIAKNIQYF
many,TRBV7-3,TRBJ2-7,-,TGTGCCAGCAGCTTAAAGGCAGGGACCACCTACGAGCAGTACTTC,CASSLKAGTTYEQYF
many,TRBV7-2,TRBJ2-1,-,TGTGCCAGCAGCCTGGATCCCTCGGCAGATGAGCAGTTCTTC,CASSLDPSADEQFF
many,TRBV28,TRBJ2-5,TRBD2,TGTGCCAGCAGCCATAGCGGGGGGGCAGTGGTGGGAGAAGAGACCCAGTACTTC,CASSHSGGAVVGEETQYF
few,TRBV6-5,TRBJ1-2,TRBD1,TGTGCCAGCAGCCGACAGGGCTATGGCTACACCTTC,CASSRQGYGYTF
many,TRBV7-2,TRBJ1-5,-,TGTGCCAGCAGCTTGAGGTCGCGGCAGGGGCATCAGCCCCAGCATTTT,CASSLRSRQGHQPQHF
many,TRBV11-1,TRBJ2-1,-,TGTGCCAGCAGCTCCCCCCAGAACTTCTTGTACAATGAGCAGTTCTTC,CASSSPQNFLYNEQFF
many,TRBV20-1,TRBJ1-1,-,TGCAGTGCTAGACCCTGGGGGGGGAACACTGAAGCTTTCTTT,CSARPWGGNTEAFF
-,TRBV20-1,TRBJ2-2,TRBD2,TGCAGTGCTAGGTCGGCGGGAGCTTTCACCGGGGAGCTGTTTTTT,CSARSAGAFTGELFF
-,TRBV5-1,TRBJ2-3,-,TGCGCCAGCAGCACTGGGACCCACGGCACAGATACGCAGTATTTT,CASSTGTHGTDTQYF
medium-sized,TRBV3-1,TRBJ2-3,TRBD2,TGTGCCAGCAGCCCCATAGCGGGAGGGAGCACAGATACGCAGTATTTT,CASSPIAGGSTDTQYF
-,TRBV24-1,TRBJ2-1,-,TGTGCCACCAGTGATTTGTGGAGGAGCTCCTACAATGAGCAGTTCTTC,CATSDLWRSSYNEQFF
many,TRBV18,TRBJ2-5,-,TGTGCCAGCTCACCCCCTCAAGAGACCCAGTACTTC,CASSPPQETQYF
many,TRBV7-9,TRBJ2-1,-,TGTGCCAGCAGCTTAGCGTTGAGTTCCAATGAGCAGTTCTTC,CASSLALSSNEQFF
many,TRBV7-2,TRBJ2-3,-,TGTGCCAGCAGCCGGGGGCGGCAAGATACGCAGTATTTT,CASSRGRQDTQYF
many,TRBV6-1,TRBJ2-2,-,TGTGCCAGCAGTGTTGGCAGCCCGAACACCGGGGAGCTGTTTTTT,CASSVGSPNTGELFF
-,TRBV12-3/TRBV12-4,TRBJ1-5,-,TGTGCCAGCAGTTTATCGTACCAGCCCCAGCATTTT,CASSLSYQPQHF
many,TRBV28,TRBJ2-5,TRBD2,TGTGCCAGCAGTCCGGGACTAGAAGAGACCCAGTACTTC,CASSPGLEETQYF
many,TRBV7-3,TRBJ1-1,TRBD1,TGTGCCAGCAGCCCTACGGGACAGGGGGCGAGGACTGAAGCTTTCTTT,CASSPTGQGARTEAFF
medium-sized,TRBV7-3,TRBJ2-6,-,TGTGCCAGCAGCCGAGGTGTGGGGCCTGGGGCCAACGTCCTGACTTTC,CASSRGVGPGANVLTF
many,TRBV5-1,TRBJ1-4,-,TGCGCCAGCAGCCTGGTTGGAGCAACTAATGAAAAACTGTTTTTT,CASSLVGATNEKLFF
many,TRBV4-2,TRBJ2-1,-,TGTGCCAGCAGCCCCTACAGGGAGAACTACAATGAGCAGTTCTTC,CASSPYRENYNEQFF
once,TRBV11-2,TRBJ1-2,-,TGTGCCAGCAGCCACGGGACAACCTATGGCTACACCTTC,CASSHGTTYGYTF
-,TRBV6-6,TRBJ1-3,TRBD1,TGTGCCAGCACTCAGGGGGGTGGAAACACCATATATTTT,CASTQGGGNTIYF
many,TRBV27,TRBJ2-7,-,TGTGCCAGCAGAACTCCTACGGGGGGCGTAGGCGAGCAGTACTTC,CASRTPTGGVGEQYF
-,TRBV5-4,TRBJ1-2,TRBD1,TGTGCCAGCAGCAGGACAGGAAGCTATGGCTACACCTTC,CASSRTGSYGYTF
-,TRBV15,TRBJ2-3,-,TGTGCCACCAGCAGAGGCGCGGATTCAGATACGCAGTATTTT,CATSRGADSDTQYF
-,TRBV12-3/TRBV12-4,TRBJ1-5,-,TGTGCCAGCAGTTTGTTAGGGGTTGAGCCCCAGCATTTT,CASSLLGVEPQHF
many,TRBV3-1,TRBJ1-3,-,TGTGCCAGCAGCCAAGGAGCAGGGGCGGGAAACACCATATATTTT,CASSQGAGAGNTIYF
many,TRBV5-1,TRBJ2-1,-,TGCGCCAGCAGCTTGGTAGGCAGAGTGAATGAGCAGTTCTTC,CASSLVGRVNEQFF
-,TRBV19,TRBJ2-5,-,TGTGCCAGTAGTATGTTAGTTCAAGAGACCCAGTACTTC,CASSMLVQETQYF